This TCR beta chain derives from a study of blood T cells in healthy people across ages. Across the study: Template switching recovered approximately one barcoded beta molecule for every two T cells.

This clonotype showed up just a few times. Antigen specificity is unknown. Germline lookup yields CDR1 LGHDT and CDR2 YNNKEL (reference sequence). The CDR3 has 15 residues. It was with a sample-barcoded 5' primer and a J-beta primer mix that a second PCR of about 6 to 12 cycles was run. TCRdb itself ran the 5' RACE reads through MiXCR, one entry per CDR3 protein. This repertoire shows around 750,000 distinct CDR3 sequences, roughly 50% found once; its top ten account for about two fifths. General observations from the study: The study lacked donor CMV status, which possibly confounded expanded clonotype changes. It was found that TCR beta diversity correlated strongly with the percentage of naive T cells. The authors considered diversity estimates from one million T cells to be underestimates.

Specimen: blood. This chain joins TRBV3-1 and TRBJ2-1; the match to TRBD2 covers 7 bases. The better agreement between TRBJ2-7 and the DNA end casts doubt on the J call. The TCR sequence derives from a man aged 80 or over in good health. CDR3: CASSHGEGRYNEQYF. The CDR3 DNA reads as TGTGCCAGCAGCCACGGGGAGGGCCGCTACAATGAGCAGTACTTC.